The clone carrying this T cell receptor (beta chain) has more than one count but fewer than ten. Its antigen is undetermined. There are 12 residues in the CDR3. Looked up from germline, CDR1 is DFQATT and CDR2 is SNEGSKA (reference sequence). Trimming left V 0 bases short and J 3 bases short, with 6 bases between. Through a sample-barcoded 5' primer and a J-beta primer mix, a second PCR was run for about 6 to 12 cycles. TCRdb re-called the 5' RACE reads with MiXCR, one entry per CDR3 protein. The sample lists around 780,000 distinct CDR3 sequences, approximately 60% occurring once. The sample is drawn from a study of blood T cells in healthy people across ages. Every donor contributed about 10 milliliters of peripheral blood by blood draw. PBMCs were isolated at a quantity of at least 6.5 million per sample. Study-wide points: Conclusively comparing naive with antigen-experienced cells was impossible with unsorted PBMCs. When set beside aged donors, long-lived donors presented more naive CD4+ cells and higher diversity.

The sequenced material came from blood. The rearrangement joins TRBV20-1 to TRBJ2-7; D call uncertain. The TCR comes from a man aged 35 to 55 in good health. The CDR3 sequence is CSAREKSYEQYF. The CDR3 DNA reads TGCAGTGCTAGAGAGAAGAGCTACGAGCAGTACTTC.